This section outlines one T cell receptor (beta chain) sequence together with its context. This sample stems from a study of T cells in Graves' hyperthyroidism and ophthalmopathy. Amplification yielded TCR beta CDR3 regions, with RNA transcripts as the source. A first-round RT-PCR of the TCR CDR3 used the HTBI primer set. MiXCR, run by TCRdb on the multiplex PCR reads, gives a single entry per CDR3 protein. The sample records 200,000 to 250,000 distinct CDR3 sequences, about 17% being singletons. This TCR was recovered from a woman in her 50s with Graves' hyperthyroidism. Input material: blood.

This chain's CDR3 is CASSSGTGGGQFF. The CDR3 coding sequence is TGTGCCAGCAGCTCCGGGACAGGGGGGGGGCAGTTCTTC. The rearrangement uses TRBV9 and TRBJ2-1, with 11 bases identical to TRBD1. Germline values: CDR1 SGDLS, CDR2 YYNGEE. V gave up 4 bases and J gave up 12 bases; unmatched junction bases: 6. CDR3 length equals 13 residues.